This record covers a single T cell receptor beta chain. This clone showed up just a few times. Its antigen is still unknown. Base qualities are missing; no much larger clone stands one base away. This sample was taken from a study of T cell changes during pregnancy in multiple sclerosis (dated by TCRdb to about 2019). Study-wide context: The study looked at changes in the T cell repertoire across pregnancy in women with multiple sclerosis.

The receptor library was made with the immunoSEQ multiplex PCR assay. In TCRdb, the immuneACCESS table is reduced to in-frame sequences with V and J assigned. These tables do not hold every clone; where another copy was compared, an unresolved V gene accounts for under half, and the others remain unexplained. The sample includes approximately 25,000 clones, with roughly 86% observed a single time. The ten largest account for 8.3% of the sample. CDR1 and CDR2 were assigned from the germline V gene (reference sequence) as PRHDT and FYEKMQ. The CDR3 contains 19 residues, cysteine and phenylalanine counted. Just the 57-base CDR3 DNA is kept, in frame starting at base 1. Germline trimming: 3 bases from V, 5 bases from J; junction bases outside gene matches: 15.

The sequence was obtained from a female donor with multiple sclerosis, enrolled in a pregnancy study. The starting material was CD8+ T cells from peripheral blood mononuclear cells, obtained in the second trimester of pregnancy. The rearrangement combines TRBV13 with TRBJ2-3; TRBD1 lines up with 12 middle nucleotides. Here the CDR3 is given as CASSFLPNSGTGGKDTQYF. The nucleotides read TGTGCCAGCAGCTTCTTACCCAACTCCGGGACAGGGGGCAAAGATACGCAGTATTTT.